This T cell receptor beta chain is drawn from a study of T cell responses to AZD1222 COVID-19 vaccine. Regarding the study as a whole: Compared with day 0, the breadth and depth of the Spike-specific TCR repertoire rose significantly after two doses of AZD1222. After the peak T cell response, and only then, were repertoires sampled. Vaccine-associated CD4 TCRs ranged over spike, dominating at 160-218 and 743-854. Among those given AZD1222, only six were seropositive at baseline.

Concerning this clone: Its antigen is unknown.

Sequencing was performed with immunoSEQ multiplex PCR; in TCRdb, only in-frame clones are kept and a portion is missing. The profile shows 150,000 to 200,000 clones, about 90% of them singletons. The CDR3 is made up of 17 amino acids. V lost 1 base and J 0 bases, leaving 14 bases between the germline ends. CDR1 SGHDT and CDR2 YYEEEE come from the germline V gene. This sequence was found in an adult who received the AZD1222 COVID-19 vaccine. The V call is TRBV5-6, the J call TRBJ2-1; a possible D gene is TRBD2 (6 bases). The sample was peripheral blood, taken 28 days after the second AZD1222 dose. CDR3 nucleotides: TGTGCCAGCAGCTTGTCAAGCGGGCTCATCTCCTACAATGAGCAGTTCTTC. It is translated as CASSLSSGLISYNEQFF. The full variable domain, its missing parts supplied by reference TRBV5-6 and TRBJ2-1, is DAGVTQSPTHLIKTRGQQVTLRCSPKSGHDTVSWYQQALGQGPQFIFQYYEEEERQRGNFPDRFSGHQFPNYSSELNVNALLLGDSALYLCASSLSSGLISYNEQFFGPGTRLTVL.